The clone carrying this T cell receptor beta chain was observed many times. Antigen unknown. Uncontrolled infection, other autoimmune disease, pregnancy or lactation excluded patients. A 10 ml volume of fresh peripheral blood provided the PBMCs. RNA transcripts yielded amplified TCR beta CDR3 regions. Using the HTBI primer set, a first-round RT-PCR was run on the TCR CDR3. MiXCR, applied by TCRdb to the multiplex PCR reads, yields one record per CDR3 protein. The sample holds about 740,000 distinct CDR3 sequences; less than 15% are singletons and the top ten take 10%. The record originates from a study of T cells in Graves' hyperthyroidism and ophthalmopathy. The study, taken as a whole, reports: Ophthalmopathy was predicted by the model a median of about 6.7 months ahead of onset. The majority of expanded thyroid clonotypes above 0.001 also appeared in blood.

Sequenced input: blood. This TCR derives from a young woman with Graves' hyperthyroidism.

The chain's CDR3 is CGGVTNTEAFF. In DNA, the CDR3 is TGCGGGGGGGTTACAAACACTGAAGCTTTCTTT. The V call is TRBV20-1, the J call TRBJ1-1, with a possible D match to TRBD1 (5 bases). CDR1 DFQATT and CDR2 SNEGSKA come from the germline V gene (reference sequence). The CDR3 sequence is 11 residues long.